Here is one TCR beta chain with its context. The antigen it recognizes is unknown. Base qualities are not provided; no much larger clone lies one nucleotide away. This sample was taken from a study of shared clonotypes between healthy human individuals (dated by TCRdb to 2020 to 2022). Regarding the study in general: Three men and a couple of women, aged 18 to 49 years, made up the cohort. Between about 0.85 and 9.5 billion PBMCs per donor were obtained by leukapheresis. The study deeply sequenced blood TCR repertoires of about 5 healthy adults to estimate repertoire size and the extent of clonotype sharing between individuals. Libraries were prepared and TCR repertoires were sequenced by different laboratories using diverse techniques, in order to increase sequencing depth and limit assay-specific biases. For each donor, three plates each were used for CD4 naive and CD4 memory, two plates were used for CD8 naive, and one plate was used for CD8 memory.

The donors were healthy, HIV-negative adults with no recently reported acute infections or vaccinations. Every donor was a Caucasian adult living in Nashville, Tennessee, USA. CD4+ T cells were enriched through magnetic negative selection, after which naive cells were positively selected on CD45RA and the remaining negative fraction served as the memory subset. Blood was obtained by leukapheresis, after which PBMCs were separated by Ficoll-Histopaque density gradient centrifugation and cryopreserved in liquid nitrogen vapor phase. Purity and quantity of every magnetically sorted T cell population were checked by analytical flow cytometry. Each sorted fraction had its genomic DNA isolated and then quantified by UV absorbance on a Nanodrop 2000c. Using the deep immunoSEQ assay, multiplex PCR amplified TCR CDR3 regions from genomic DNA. Genomic DNA extracted from each cell subset was distributed evenly over all wells of several immunoSEQ 96-well plates, and each plate served as one replicate. For sorted subsets, 150 to 250 ng of genomic DNA, equivalent to roughly 30,000 T cell genomes, went into each replicate PCR. The purified libraries were quantified using a Qubit 3.0 fluorometer, sized with a Bioanalyzer 2100, and then quantified again using the KAPA Library Quantification kit. A separate single-read 150-cycle Illumina NextSeq 550 flow cell was used to sequence each immunoSEQ 96-well plate. In the source study's methods: Because the immunoSEQ output included only junctional sequences and no quality scores, the filtering could not be the same as the filtering used for full-length reads. Sequences were annotated with PyIR, a Python wrapper for IgBLAST v1.9, using IMGT germline references to assign V/J genes and CDR3. Reads were removed for weak V/J assignments (E-value above 1e-6), missing CDR3, stop codons, out-of-frame junctions, or ambiguous translated residues. V3J clonotypes were defined as sequences sharing an identical inferred V gene, J gene, and CDR3 amino acid sequence. Percentage overlap between repertoires was computed as shared unique clonotypes divided by the size of the smaller repertoire. Three approaches were used to assess repertoire richness: RTK rarefaction, the Chao1 estimator, and Recon v2.1 estimates of unobserved clonotypes. For all TCRbeta clonotypes obtained by the gDNA method from a few donors, generation probabilities were computed with OLGA. The source is immuneACCESS, and TCRdb retained only in-frame sequences with V and J called. Part of the clones is not carried over; for the studies checked, unresolved V genes explain less than half of this, and the remainder is unexplained. The V and J calls and clone size were taken over from that table, and D and trimming were inferred from the DNA. The sample yields roughly 700,000 clones; around 67% were counted once. The biggest ten clones account for 1.5% to 2% of the sample.

CDR1 and CDR2 were assigned from the germline V gene as MGHRA and YSYEKL. The CDR3 numbers 19 residues from cysteine through phenylalanine. Only the CDR3 region is kept as DNA, spanning 57 bases read in frame from base 1. Germline trimming: 4 bases from V, 4 bases from J; junction bases outside gene matches: 18. The research as a whole found: Larger estimated clonotype richness was generally found for naive subsets than for memory subsets. Based on pairwise subsampling, the degree of clonotype sharing among donors was expected to be affected by sequencing depth. Because the study included a small number of donors, the genetic and exposure-history diversity represented was limited. Clonotypes shared by all four sorted-subset donors showed higher generation probabilities than non-shared clonotypes. Sampling was restricted to blood, and TCR repertoires in tissues likely differ from the TCR repertoires found in blood. When several donors were compared, the shared fraction of clonotypes was approximately 5% for naive CD4, about 4% for naive CD8, roughly 2.5% for memory CD4, and around 0.37% for memory CD8. Incomplete sequencing was indicated by rarefaction of sorted-subset datasets, despite the large sequencing depth.

Here the chain combines TRBV4-1 and TRBJ2-5, with 10 middle bases fitting TRBD2. The sample taken for sequencing was memory CD4+ T cells sorted from blood. The cell subset or site tag for this specimen amounts to: CD45RA-negative fraction. The sequence was obtained from a woman aged 25 to 45 in good health. CDR3 sequence: CASSPEGPGLALLGETQYF. The DNA reads as follows: TGCGCCAGCAGCCCCGAAGGGCCGGGACTAGCGCTTTTGGGAGAGACCCAGTACTTC.